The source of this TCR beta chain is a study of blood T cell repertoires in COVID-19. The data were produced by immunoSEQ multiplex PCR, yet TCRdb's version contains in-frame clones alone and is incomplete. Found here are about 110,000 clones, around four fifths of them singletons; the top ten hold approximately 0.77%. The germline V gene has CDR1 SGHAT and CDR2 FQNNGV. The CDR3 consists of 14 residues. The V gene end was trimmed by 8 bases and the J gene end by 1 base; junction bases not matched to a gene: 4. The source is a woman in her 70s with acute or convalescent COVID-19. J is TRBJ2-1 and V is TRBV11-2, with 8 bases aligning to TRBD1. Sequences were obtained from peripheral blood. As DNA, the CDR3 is TGTGCCAGCGACAGGGGCCTATCCTACAATGAGCAGTTCTTC. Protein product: CASDRGLSYNEQFF.